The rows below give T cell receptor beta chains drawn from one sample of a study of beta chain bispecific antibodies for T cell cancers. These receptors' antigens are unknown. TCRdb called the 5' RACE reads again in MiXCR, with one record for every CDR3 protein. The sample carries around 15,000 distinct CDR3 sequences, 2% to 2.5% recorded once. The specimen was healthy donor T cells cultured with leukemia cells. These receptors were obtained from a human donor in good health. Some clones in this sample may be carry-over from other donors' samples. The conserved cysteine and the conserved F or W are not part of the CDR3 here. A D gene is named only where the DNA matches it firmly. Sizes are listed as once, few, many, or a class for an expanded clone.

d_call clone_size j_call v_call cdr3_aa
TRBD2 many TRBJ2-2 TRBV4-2 ASSQGVAGVLGTGELF
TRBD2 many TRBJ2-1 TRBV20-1 SARLAGEQF
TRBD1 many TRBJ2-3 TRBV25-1 ASSVNRGNRRDTQY
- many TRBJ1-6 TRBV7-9 ANSEGYNSPLH
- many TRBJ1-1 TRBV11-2 ASTPRLIGTEAF
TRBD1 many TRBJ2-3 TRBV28 ASSLSRQGSTDTQY
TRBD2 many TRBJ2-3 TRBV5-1 ASSLKRGTDTQY
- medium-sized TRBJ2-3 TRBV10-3 AISEDSAPDTQY
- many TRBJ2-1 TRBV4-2 ASSPLTSDHNEQF
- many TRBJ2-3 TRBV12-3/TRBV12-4 ASGDSGATTDTQY
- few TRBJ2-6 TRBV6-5 ASSLHPSTGANVLT